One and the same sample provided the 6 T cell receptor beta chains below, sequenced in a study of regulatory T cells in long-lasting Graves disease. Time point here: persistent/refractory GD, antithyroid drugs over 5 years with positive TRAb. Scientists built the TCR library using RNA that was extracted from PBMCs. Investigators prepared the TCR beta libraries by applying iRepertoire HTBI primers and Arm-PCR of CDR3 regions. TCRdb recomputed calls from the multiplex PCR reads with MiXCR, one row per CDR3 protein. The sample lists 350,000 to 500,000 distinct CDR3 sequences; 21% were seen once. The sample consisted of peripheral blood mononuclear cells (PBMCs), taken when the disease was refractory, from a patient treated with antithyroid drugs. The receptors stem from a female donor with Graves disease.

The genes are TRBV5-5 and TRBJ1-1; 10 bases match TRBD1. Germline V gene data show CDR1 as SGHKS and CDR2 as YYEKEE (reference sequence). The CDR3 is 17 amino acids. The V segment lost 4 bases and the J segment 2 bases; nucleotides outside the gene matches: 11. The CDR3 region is CASSKKGDRGVNTEAFF. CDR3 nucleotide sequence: TGTGCCAGCAGCAAAAAGGGGGACAGGGGTGTTAACACTGAAGCTTTCTTT.

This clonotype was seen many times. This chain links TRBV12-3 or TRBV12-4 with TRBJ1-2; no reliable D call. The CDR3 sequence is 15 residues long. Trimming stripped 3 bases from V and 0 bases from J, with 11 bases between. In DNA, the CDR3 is TGTGCCAGCAGTTTTCCGGGGAAAGCTAACTATGGCTACACCTTC. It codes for CASSFPGKANYGYTF.

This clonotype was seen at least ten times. CDR3 sequence: CSALKSGDSYEQYF. The DNA for the CDR3 is TGCAGTGCCCTAAAATCCGGGGACTCCTACGAGCAGTACTTC. This chain links TRBV20-1 with TRBJ2-7; D possibly corresponds to TRBD2 (5 bases). The CDR3 covers 14 residues. With 6 bases removed from V and 0 bases from J, the gap between germline ends came to 15 bases. Germline V CDR1 and CDR2: DFQATT, SNEGSKA (reference sequence).

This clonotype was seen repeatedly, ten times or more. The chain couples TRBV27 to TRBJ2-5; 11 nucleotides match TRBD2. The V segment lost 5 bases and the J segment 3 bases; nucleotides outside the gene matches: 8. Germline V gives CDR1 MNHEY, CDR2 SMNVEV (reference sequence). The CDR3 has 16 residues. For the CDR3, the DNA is TGTGCCAGCAGTCCAGGACTAGCGGGCCTGAAAGAGACCCAGTACTTC. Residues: CASSPGLAGLKETQYF.

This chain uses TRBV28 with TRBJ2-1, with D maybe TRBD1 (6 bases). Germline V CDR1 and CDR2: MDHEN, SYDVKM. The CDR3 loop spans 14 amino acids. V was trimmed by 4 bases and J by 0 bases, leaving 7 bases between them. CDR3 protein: CASSWDNSYNEQFF. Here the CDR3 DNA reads TGTGCCAGCAGTTGGGACAACTCCTACAATGAGCAGTTCTTC.

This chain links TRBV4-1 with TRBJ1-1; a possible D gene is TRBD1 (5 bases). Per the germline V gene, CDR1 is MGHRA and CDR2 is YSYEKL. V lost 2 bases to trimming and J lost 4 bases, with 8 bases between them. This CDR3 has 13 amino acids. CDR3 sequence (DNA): TGCGCCAGCAGCCAATCCGGGGGCACTGAAGCTTTCTTT. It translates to CASSQSGGTEAFF.